This TCR beta chain originates from a study of blood T cell repertoires in COVID-19. Study summary: The analysed material was cDNA or gDNA that came from T cells, B-cell-depleted T cells, or PBMCs.

Clones were sequenced by immunoSEQ multiplex PCR, and TCRdb holds only the in-frame ones, with some missing. The table lists roughly 280,000 clones, roughly 91% of them singletons, with about 2% in the top ten. Germline V gives CDR1 MNHEY, CDR2 SMNVEV (reference sequence). V lost 6 bases and J lost 4; bases outside the gene matches: 5. This CDR3 comprises 13 residues. This clonotype was sampled from a woman aged 55 to 70 who had recovered from COVID-19. Source material: PBMCs or T cells enriched from blood (not recorded which). The V and J genes are TRBV27 and TRBJ2-7, with 8 bases lining up with TRBD1. The CDR3 DNA reads TGTGCCAGCAGACTGGGACAGGCTTACGAGCAGTACTTC. Amino acids: CASRLGQAYEQYF.